This TCR beta chain was recorded in a study of blood T cell repertoires in COVID-19 (dated by TCRdb to 2018 to 2021). Broadly, across the study: The collaborator samples originated in the United States, Italy and Spain and spanned the acute and convalescent phases of COVID-19. The prospective study material was composed of cDNA or gDNA derived from T cells, B-cell-depleted T cells, or PBMCs. Subjects who had been exposed to COVID-19, were actively infected with it, or had recovered from it provided the deeply sampled blood TCRbeta repertoires that made up the dataset. A freely available public database, intended as a resource for researchers studying the immune response to SARS-CoV-2, is where the repertoires were released. The samples were drawn from two sources: the first 160 participants of the ongoing ImmuneRACE study, and 1,254 subjects contributed by 6 global collaborators. Sample metadata almost always included a de-identified subject ID, COVID-19 status, age in years and sex. Where HLA class I and class II types were available, the types were taken from metadata supplied by the sample provider, not from assay-based typing.

CDR1 is given as MNHEY and CDR2 as SMNVEV, both from the germline V gene (reference sequence). The cysteine opens and the phenylalanine closes a CDR3 of 15 amino acids. CDR3 DNA is the only sequence kept; it has 45 bases, read in frame from the first base. Trimmed from V: 0 bases; trimmed from J: 0 bases; junction bases lacking a gene match: 0. One collaborating source in Seattle enrolled patients during active infection and followed them longitudinally through the course of disease. Collaborating institutions collected whole blood in K2EDTA tubes following their own protocols. For TCRbeta analysis, collaborator samples were shipped as frozen whole blood, as isolated PBMCs, or as DNA extracted from either sample type. TCRbeta CDR3 regions were amplified from genomic DNA using the immunoSEQ Assay, a bias-controlled multiplex PCR. The source study handled its data this way. Nucleated cell counts per sample were estimated from amplification of reference gene primers within the assay. To quantify the absolute abundance of each unique TCRbeta CDR3 rearrangement, sequence reads were collapsed and filtered. Productive Simpson clonality was computed per sample as the square root of Simpson's diversity index over productive rearrangements. TCRdb obtained this table from immuneACCESS and retained in-frame rearrangements with V and J assigned. These tables miss some clones; where compared with another copy, unresolved V genes account for less than half of the shortfall, and the remainder is unexplained. For V, J and clone size, that table is used; D and trimming come from the DNA. This sample lists about half a million clones; about 88% were detected once. Clones ranked in the top ten supply roughly 0.92% of the sample.

Here is what the overall study found, with its caveats: Clinical and demographic metadata were provided uncurated, with the amount varying by source and participant.

For this clone: The specificity of this receptor is unknown. Base qualities are missing; no much larger clone stands one base away.

This receptor was taken from a man aged 18 to 29 with COVID-19, enrolled during active disease. The chain is assembled from TRBV27 and TRBJ1-1; 8 junctional bases match TRBD1. The sequenced material came from peripheral blood. For the CDR3, the sequence is CASSLSDRVNTEAFF. The bases read TGTGCCAGCAGTTTATCGGACAGGGTGAACACTGAAGCTTTCTTT.